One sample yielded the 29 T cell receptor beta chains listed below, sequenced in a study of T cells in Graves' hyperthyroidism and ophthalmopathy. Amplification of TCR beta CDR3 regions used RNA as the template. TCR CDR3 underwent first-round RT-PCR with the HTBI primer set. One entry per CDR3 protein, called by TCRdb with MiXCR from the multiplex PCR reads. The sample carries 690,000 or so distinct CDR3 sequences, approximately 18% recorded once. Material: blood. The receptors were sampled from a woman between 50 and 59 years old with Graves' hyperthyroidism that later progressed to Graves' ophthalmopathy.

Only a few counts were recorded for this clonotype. DNA of the CDR3: TGCAGCGTTGAAGACCCGGGGGTGGGGACAGATACGCAGTATTTT. Its protein is CSVEDPGVGTDTQYF. This rearrangement joins TRBV29-1 to TRBJ2-3; D may be TRBD2 (6 bases). Germline V gene sequence: CDR1 SQVTM, CDR2 ANQGSEA. Trimming shortened V by 0 bases and J by 3 bases, and 13 bases separated the two germline ends. The CDR3 spans 15 residues.

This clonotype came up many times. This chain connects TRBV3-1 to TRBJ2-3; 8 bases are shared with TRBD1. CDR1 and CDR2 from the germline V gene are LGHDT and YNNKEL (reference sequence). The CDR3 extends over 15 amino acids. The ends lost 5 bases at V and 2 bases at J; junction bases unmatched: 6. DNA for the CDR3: TGTGCCAGCAGCAGTATGGGACAGGACACAGATACGCAGTATTTT. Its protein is CASSSMGQDTDTQYF.

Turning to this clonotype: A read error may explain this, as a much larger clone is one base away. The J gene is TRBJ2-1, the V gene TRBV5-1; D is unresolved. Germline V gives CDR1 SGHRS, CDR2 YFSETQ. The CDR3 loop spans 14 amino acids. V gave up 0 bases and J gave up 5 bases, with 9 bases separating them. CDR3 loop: CASSLDTVDNEQFF. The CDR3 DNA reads TGCGCCAGCAGCTTGGACACAGTCGACAATGAGCAGTTCTTC.

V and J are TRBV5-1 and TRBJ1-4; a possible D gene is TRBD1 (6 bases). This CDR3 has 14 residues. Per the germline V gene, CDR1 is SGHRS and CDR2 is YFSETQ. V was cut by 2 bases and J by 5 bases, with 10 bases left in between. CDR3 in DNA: TGCGCCAGCAGCTTCGGACAGAAGAATGAAAAACTGTTTTTT. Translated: CASSFGQKNEKLFF.

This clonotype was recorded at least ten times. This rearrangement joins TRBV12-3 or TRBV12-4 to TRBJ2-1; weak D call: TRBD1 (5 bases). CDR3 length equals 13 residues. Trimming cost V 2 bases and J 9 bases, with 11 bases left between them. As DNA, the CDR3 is TGTGCCAGCAGTTTAACAGGCCCAGGTGAGCAGTTCTTC. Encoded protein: CASSLTGPGEQFF.

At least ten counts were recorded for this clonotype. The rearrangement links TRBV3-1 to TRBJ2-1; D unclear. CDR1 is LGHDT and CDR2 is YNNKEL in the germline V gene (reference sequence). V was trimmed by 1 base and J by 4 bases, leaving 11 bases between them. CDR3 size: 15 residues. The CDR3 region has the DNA TGTGCCAGCAGCCAAGGGATGTCCTCTTACAATGAGCAGTTCTTC. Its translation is CASSQGMSSYNEQFF.

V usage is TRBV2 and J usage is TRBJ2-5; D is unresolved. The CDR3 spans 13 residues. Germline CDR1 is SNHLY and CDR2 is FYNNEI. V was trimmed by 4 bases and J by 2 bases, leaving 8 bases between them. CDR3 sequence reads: CASSADQQETQYF. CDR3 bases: TGTGCCAGCAGTGCCGACCAGCAAGAGACCCAGTACTTC.

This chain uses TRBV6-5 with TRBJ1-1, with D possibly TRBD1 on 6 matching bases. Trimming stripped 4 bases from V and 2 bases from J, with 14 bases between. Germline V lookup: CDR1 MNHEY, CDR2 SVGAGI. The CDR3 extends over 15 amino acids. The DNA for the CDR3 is TGTGCCAGCAGTTCCGCCTCAGGGGTCAACACTGAAGCTTTCTTT. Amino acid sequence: CASSSASGVNTEAFF.

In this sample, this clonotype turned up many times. CDR3 loop: CASSTFSGGVYNEQFF. The CDR3 coding sequence is TGTGCCAGCAGTACGTTCAGCGGGGGGGTCTACAATGAGCAGTTCTTC. V is TRBV27 and J is TRBJ2-1; 10 bases fit TRBD2. V was clipped by 5 bases and J by 3 bases; unmatched bases: 7. This CDR3 is built from 16 residues. Germline CDR1 MNHEY, CDR2 SMNVEV (reference sequence).

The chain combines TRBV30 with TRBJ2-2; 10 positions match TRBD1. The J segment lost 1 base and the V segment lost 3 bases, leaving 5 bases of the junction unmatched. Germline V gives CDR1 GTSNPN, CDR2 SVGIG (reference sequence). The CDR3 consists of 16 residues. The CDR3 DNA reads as TGTGCCTGGAGGGTAGGGACAGGGGAGAACACCGGGGAGCTGTTTTTT. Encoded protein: CAWRVGTGENTGELFF.

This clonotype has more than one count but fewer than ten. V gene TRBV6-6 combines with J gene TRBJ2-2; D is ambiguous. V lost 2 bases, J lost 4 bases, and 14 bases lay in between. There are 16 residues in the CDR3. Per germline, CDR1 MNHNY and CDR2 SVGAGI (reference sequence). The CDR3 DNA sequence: TGTGCCAGCAGTTACCCGGGCGGCTTGAGCACCGGGGAGCTGTTTTTT. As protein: CASSYPGGLSTGELFF.

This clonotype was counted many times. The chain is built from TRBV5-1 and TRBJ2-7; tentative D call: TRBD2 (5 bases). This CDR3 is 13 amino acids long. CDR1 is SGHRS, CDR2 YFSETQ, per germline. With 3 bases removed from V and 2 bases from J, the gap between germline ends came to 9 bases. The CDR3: CASSYGEPYEQYF. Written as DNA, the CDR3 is TGCGCCAGCAGCTACGGGGAACCCTACGAGCAGTACTTC.

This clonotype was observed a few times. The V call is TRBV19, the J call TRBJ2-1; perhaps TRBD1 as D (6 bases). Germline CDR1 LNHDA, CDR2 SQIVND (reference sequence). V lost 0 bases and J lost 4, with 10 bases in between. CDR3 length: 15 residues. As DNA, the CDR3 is TGTGCCAGTAGTATAGAGGGACACCCGTACAATGAGCAGTTCTTC. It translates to CASSIEGHPYNEQFF.

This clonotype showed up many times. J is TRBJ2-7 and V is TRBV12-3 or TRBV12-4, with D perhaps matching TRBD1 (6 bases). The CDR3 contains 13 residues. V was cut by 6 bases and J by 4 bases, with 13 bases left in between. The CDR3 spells CASSSRGGYEQYF. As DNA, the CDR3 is TGTGCCAGCAGCTCAAGAGGGGGTTACGAGCAGTACTTC.

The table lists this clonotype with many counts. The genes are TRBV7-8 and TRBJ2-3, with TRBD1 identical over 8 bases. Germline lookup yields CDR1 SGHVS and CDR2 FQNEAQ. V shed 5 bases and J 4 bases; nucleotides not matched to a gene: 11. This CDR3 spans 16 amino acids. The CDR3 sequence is CASSPKDRAWADTQYF. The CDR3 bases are TGTGCCAGCAGCCCGAAGGACAGGGCTTGGGCAGATACGCAGTATTTT.

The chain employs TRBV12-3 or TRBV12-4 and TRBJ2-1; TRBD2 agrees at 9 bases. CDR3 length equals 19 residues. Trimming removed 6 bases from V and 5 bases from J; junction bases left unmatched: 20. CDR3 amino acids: CASRSSVRGGLSSNNEQFF. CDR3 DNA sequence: TGTGCCAGCAGGTCCTCGGTGCGGGGGGGCCTCTCATCCAACAATGAGCAGTTCTTC.

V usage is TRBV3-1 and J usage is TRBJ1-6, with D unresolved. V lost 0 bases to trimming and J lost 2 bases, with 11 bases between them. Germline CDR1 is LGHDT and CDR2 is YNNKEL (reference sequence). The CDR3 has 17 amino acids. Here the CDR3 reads CASSQERAGPYNSPLHF. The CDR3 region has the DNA TGTGCCAGCAGCCAAGAGAGGGCAGGACCCTATAATTCACCCCTCCACTTT.

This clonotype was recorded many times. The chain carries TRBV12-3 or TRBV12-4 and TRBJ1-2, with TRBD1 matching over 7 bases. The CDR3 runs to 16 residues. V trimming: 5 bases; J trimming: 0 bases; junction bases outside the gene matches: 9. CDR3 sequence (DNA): TGTGCCAGCAGTCCTCACCTGGACAGGCCTAACTATGGCTACACCTTC. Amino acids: CASSPHLDRPNYGYTF.

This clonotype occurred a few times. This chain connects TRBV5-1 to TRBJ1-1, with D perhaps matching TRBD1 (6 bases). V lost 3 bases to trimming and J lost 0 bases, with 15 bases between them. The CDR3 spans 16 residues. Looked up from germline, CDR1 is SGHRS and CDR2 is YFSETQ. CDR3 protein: CASSSRDIGLNTEAFF. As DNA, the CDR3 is TGCGCCAGCAGCTCCCGGGACATAGGACTGAACACTGAAGCTTTCTTT.

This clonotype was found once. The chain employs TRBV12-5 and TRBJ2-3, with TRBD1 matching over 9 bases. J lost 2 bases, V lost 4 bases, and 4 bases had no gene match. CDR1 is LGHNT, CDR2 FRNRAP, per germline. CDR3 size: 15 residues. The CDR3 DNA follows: TGTGCTAGTGGTTCTACAGGGGGCCCCACAGATACGCAGTATTTT. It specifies CASGSTGGPTDTQYF.

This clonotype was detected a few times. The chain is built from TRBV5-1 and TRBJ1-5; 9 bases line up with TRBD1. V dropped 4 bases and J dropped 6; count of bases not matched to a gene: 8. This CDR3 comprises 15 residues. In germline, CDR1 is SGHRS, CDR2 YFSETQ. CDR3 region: CASSQTGGNGQPQHF. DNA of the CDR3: TGCGCCAGCAGCCAGACAGGGGGTAACGGTCAGCCCCAGCATTTT.

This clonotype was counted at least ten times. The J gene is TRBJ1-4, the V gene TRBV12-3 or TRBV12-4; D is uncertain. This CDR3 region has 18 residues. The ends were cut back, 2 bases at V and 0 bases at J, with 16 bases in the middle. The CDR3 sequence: CASSLPLGRSATNEKLFF. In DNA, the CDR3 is TGTGCCAGCAGTTTACCGTTGGGCAGGTCCGCAACTAATGAAAAACTGTTTTTT.

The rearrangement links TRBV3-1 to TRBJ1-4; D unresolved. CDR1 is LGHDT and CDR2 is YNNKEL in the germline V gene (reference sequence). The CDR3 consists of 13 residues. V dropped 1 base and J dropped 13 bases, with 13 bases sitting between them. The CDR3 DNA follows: TGTGCCAGCAGCCAAGTGGACCGCGTTTCACTGTTTTTT. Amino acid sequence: CASSQVDRVSLFF.

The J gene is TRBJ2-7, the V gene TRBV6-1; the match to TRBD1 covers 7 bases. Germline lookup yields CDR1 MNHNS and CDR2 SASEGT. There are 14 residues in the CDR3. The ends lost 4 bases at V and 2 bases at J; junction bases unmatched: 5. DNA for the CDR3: TGTGCCAGCAGTGGTTACAGGGGAACCTACGAGCAGTACTTC. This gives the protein CASSGYRGTYEQYF.

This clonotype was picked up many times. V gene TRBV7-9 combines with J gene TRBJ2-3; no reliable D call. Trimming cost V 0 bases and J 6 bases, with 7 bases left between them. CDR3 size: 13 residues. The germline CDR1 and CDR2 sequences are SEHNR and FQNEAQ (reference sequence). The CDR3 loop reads CASSLALADTQYF. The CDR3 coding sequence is TGTGCCAGCAGCTTAGCGCTGGCGGATACGCAGTATTTT.

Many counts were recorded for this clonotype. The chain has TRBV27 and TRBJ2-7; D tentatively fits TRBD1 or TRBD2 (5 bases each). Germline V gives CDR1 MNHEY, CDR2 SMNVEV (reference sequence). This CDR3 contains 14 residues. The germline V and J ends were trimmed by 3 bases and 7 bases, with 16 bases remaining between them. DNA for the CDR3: TGTGCCAGCAGTTTCTCGGACACTCGGAGGGAGCAGTACTTC. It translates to CASSFSDTRREQYF.

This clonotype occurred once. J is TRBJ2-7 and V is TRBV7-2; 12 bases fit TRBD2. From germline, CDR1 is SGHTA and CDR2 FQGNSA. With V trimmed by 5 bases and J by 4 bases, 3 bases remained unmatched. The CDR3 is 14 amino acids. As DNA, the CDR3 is TGTGCCAGCAGCGAGACTAGCGGGGGATACGAGCAGTACTTC. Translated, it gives CASSETSGGYEQYF.

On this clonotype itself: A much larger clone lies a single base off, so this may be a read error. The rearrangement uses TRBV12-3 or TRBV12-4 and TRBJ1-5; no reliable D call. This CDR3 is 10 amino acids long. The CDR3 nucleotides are TGTACCAGCGGATATCAGCCCCAGCATTTT. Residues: CTSGYQPQHF.

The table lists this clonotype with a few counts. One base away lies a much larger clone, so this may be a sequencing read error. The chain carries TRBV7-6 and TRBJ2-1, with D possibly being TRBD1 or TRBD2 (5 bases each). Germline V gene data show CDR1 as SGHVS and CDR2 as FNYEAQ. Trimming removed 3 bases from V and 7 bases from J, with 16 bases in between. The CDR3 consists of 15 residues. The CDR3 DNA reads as TGTGCCAGCAGCTTGGGACGGGGTGTCGGGAATGAGCAGTTCTTC. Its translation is CASSLGRGVGNEQFF.